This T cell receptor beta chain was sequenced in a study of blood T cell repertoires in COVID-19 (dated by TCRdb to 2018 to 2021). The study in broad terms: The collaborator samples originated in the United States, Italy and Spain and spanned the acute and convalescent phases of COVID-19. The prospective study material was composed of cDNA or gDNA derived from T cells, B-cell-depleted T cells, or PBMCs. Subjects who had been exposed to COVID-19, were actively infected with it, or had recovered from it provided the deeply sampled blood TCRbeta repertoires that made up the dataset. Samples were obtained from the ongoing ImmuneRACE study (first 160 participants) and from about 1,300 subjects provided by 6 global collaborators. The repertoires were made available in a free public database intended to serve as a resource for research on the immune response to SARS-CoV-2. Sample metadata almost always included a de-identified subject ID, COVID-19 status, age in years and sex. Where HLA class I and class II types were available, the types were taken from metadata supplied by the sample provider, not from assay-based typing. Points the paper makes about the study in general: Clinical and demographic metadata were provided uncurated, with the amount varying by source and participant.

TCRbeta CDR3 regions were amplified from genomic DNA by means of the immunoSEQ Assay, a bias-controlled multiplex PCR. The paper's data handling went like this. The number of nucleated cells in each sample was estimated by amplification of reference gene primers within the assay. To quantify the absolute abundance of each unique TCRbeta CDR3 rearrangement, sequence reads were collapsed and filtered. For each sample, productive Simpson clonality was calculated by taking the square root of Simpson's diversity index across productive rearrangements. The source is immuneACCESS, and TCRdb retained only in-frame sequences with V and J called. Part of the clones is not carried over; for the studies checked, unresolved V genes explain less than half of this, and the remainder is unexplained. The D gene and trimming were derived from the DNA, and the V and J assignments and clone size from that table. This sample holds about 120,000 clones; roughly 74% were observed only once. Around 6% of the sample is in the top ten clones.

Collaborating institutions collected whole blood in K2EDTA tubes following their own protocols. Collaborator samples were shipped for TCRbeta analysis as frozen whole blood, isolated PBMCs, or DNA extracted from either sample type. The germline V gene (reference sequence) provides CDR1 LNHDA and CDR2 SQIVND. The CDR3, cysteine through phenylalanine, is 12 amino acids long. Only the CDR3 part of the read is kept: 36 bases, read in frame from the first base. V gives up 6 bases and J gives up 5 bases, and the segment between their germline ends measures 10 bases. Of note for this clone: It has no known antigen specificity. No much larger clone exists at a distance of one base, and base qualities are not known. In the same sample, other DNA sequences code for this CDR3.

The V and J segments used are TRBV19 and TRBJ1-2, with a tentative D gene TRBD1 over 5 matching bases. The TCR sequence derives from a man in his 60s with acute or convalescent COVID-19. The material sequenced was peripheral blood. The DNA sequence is TGTGCCAGTAGATCGGGACTTTATGGCTACACCTTC. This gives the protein CASRSGLYGYTF.